This paragraph covers one T cell receptor (beta chain) sequence. Its target is not known. This sample is drawn from a study of T-cell memory formation after mild COVID-19. Overall study: TCR clusters showed largely donor specificity.

General study findings and limits: Cross-reactive memory appears to have joined, as suggested by some responding clones showing up in pre-infection memory. CD4/CD8 balance held among clones contracting day 15 to 85, and later expanders leaned CD4+.

TCR alpha and TCR beta cDNA libraries carrying sample barcodes and UMIs came from 5'RACE with constant-segment primers. TCRdb redid the calling of the 5' RACE reads with MiXCR, one entry per CDR3 protein. This table has 550,000 to 700,000 distinct CDR3 sequences, 15% to 20% appearing once. This CDR3 region has 17 residues. Trimming pared 7 bases from V and 1 base from J, leaving 20 bases between. Germline loops: CDR1 SGHTA, CDR2 FQGNSA. The sample was PBMCs or a T cell subset sorted from them (not recorded which). V and J are TRBV7-2 and TRBJ2-1; perhaps TRBD2 as D (5 bases). The receptor comes from an adult woman who had mild COVID-19 (a few samples of this study predate the infection). Cell type and time point are not known. CDR3 coding DNA: TGTGCCAGCAATGGAGGCGGGCGCCTAGCATCCTACAATGAGCAGTTCTTC. As protein: CASNGGGRLASYNEQFF.